The following is a T cell receptor (beta chain) sequence with its context. The target antigen is unknown. One end of the junction fails to match germline, which may point to a read error. This sample was taken from a study of T cells in placental villitis. Study details: No significant pathology appeared in two preterm-delivered control placentae. The study's findings and limits: Some captured T cells may have been decidual rather than villous, especially in controls.

CDR1 and CDR2 from the germline V gene are SEHNR and FQNEAQ (reference sequence). This CDR3 contains 13 residues. Sequencing used immunoSEQ v4. Profiled with immunoSEQ multiplex PCR; TCRdb holds only in-frame clones, not every one. The sample holds about 520 clones, around 92% seen once. This sequence was found in a human donor in good health; the placental T cells may come from both mother and fetus. The rearrangement uses TRBV7-9 and TRBJ2-2; TRBD2 matches 8 bases. Material: placental tissue containing maternal and fetal cells. The CDR3: CASSLAGNGELFF. The DNA for the CDR3 is TGTGCCAGCAGTTTAGCGGGAAACGGGGAGCTGTTTTTT.